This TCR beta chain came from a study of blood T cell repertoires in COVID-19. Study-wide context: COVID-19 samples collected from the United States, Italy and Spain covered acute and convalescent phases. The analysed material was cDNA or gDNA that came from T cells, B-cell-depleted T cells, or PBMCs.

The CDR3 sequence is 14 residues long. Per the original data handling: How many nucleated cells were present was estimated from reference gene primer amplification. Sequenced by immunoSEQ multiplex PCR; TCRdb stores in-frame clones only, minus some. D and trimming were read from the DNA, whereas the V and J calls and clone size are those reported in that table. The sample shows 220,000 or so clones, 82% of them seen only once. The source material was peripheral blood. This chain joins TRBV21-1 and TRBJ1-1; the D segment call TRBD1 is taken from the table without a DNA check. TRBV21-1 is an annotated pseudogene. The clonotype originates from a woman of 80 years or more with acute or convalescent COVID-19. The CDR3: CASSGRTDNTEAFF. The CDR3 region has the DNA TGTGCCAGCAGCGGAAGGACAGACAACACTGAAGCTTTCTTT.